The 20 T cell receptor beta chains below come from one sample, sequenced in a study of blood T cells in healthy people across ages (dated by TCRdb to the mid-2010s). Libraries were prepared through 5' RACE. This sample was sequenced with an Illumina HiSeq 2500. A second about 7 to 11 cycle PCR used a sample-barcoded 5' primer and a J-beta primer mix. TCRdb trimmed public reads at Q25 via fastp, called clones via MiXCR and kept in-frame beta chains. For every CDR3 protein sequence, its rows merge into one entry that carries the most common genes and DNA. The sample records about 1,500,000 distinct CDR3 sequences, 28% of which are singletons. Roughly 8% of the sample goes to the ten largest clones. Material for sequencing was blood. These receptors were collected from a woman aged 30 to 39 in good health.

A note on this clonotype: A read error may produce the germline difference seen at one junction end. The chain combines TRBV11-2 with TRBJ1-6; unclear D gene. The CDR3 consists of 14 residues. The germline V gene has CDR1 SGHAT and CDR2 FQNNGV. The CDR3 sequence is CAGSLGGNNSPLHF. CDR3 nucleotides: TGTGCCGGCAGCTTGGGAGGGAATAATTCACCCCTCCACTTT.

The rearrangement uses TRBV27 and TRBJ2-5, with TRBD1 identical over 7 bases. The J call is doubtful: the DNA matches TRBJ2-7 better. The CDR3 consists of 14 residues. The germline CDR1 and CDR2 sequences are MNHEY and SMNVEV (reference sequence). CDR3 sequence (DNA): TGTGCCAGCAGTCCAGGGGGTCCTGGGTCCGAGCAGTACTTC. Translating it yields CASSPGGPGSEQYF.

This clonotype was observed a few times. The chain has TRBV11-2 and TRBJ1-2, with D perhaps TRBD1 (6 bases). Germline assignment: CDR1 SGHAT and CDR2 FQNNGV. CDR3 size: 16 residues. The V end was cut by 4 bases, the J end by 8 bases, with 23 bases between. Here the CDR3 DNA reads TGTGCCAGCAGCTCCCTAAGGGGGGCCCGGCGCTCCGGCTACACCTTC. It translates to CASSSLRGARRSGYTF.

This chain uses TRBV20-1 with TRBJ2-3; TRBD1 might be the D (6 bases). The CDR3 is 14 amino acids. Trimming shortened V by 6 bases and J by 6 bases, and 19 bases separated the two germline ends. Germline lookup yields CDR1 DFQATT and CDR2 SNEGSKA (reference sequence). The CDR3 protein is CSARGGAIRDTQYF. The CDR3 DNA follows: TGCAGTGCACGAGGGGGAGCAATACGGGATACGCAGTATTTT.

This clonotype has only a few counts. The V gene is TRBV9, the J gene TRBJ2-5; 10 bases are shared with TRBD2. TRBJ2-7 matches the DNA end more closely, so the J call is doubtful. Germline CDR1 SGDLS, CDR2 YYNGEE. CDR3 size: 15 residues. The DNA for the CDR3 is TGTGCCAGCAGCGTAGAAGACAGCGGGGGGGACGAGCAGTACTTC. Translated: CASSVEDSGGDEQYF.

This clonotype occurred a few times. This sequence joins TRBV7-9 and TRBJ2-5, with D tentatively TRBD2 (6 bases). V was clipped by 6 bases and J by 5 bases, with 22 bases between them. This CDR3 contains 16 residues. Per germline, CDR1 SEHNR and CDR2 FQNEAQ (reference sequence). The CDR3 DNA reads TGTGCCAGCAGGGGGTCTTCGGCTAGCGAACGGGAGACCCAGTACTTC. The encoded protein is CASRGSSASERETQYF.

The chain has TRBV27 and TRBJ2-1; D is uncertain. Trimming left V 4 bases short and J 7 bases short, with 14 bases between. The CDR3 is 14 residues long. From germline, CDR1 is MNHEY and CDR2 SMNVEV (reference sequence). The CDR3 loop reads CASSWNSRRNEQFF. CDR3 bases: TGTGCCAGCAGTTGGAACTCCAGAAGGAATGAGCAGTTCTTC.

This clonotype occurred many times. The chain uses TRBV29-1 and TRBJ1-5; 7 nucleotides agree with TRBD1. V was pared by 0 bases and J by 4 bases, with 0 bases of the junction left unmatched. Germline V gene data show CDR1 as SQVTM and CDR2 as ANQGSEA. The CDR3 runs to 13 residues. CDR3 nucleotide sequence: TGCAGCGTTGAAGAGGGACAGAATCAGCCCCAGCATTTT. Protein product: CSVEEGQNQPQHF.

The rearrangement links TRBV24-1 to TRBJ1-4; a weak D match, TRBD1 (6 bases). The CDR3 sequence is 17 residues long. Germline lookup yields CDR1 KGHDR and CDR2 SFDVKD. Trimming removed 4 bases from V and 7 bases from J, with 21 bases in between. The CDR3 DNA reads TGTGCCACCAGTGACGGCGGTGTGGGGGCGCGGGGTGAAAAACTGTTTTTT. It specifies CATSDGGVGARGEKLFF.

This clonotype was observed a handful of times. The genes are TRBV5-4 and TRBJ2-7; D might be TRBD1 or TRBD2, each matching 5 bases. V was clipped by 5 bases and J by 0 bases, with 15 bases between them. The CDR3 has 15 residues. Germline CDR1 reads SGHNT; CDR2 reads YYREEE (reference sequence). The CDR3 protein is CASRPTGTASYEQYF. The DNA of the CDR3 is TGTGCCAGCAGACCAACCGGGACGGCCTCCTACGAGCAGTACTTC.

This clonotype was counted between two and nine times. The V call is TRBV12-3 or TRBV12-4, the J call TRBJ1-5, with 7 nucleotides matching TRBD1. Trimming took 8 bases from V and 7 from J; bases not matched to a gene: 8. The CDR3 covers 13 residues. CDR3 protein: CASSPRGGQPQHF. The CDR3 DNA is TGTGCCAGCTCACCACGAGGGGGCCAGCCCCAGCATTTT.

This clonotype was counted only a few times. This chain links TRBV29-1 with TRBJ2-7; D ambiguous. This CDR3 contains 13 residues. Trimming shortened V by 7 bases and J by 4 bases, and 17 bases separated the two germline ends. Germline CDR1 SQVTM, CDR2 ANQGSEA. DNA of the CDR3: TGCAGCGCCGTTTTTCTGGGCGGATACGAGCAGTACTTC. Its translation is CSAVFLGGYEQYF.

CDR3 nucleotide sequence: TGTGCCAGCAGAACCACGTACGGAAACACCATATATTTT. Its translation is CASRTTYGNTIYF. The V gene is TRBV7-9, the J gene TRBJ1-3, with D uncertain. The germline CDR1 and CDR2 sequences are SEHNR and FQNEAQ (reference sequence). V lost 6 bases and J lost 4, with 10 bases in between. The CDR3 contains 13 residues. The variable domain in full, completed from reference TRBV7-9 and TRBJ1-3, reads DTGVSQNPRHKITKRGQNVTFRCDPISEHNRLYWYRQTLGQGPEFLTYFQNEAQLEKSRLLSDRFSAERPKGSFSTLEIQRTEQGDSAMYLCASRTTYGNTIYFGEGSWLTVV.

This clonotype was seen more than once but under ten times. In DNA form, the CDR3 reads TGTGCCAGCAGTTCCCAATCTCGGGGGCGCTCCTACGAGCAGTACTTC. Translating it yields CASSSQSRGRSYEQYF. V and J are TRBV6-6 and TRBJ2-7; D might be TRBD1 or TRBD2, each matching 6 bases. The CDR3 has 16 residues. V was trimmed by 4 bases and J by 0 bases, leaving 16 bases between them. Germline V gene data show CDR1 as MNHNY and CDR2 as SVGAGI (reference sequence).

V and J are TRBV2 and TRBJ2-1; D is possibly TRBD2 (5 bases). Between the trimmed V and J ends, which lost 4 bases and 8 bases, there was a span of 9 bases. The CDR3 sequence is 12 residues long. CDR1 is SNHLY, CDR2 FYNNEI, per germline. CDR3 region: CASSVGVYEQFF. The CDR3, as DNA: TGTGCCAGCAGTGTCGGGGTGTATGAGCAGTTCTTC.

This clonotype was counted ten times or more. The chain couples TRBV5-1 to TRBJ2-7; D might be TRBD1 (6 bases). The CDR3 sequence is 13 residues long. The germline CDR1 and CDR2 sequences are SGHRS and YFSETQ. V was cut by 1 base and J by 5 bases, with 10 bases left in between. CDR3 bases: TGCGCCAGCAGCTTGAATTCAGGGGACGAGCAGTACTTC. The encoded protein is CASSLNSGDEQYF.

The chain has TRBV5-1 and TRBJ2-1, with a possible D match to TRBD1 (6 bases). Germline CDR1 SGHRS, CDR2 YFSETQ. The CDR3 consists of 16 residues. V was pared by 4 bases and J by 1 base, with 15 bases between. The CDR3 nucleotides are TGCGCCAGCAGCCACGATACAGGGTTATCCTACAATGAGCAGTTCTTC. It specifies CASSHDTGLSYNEQFF.

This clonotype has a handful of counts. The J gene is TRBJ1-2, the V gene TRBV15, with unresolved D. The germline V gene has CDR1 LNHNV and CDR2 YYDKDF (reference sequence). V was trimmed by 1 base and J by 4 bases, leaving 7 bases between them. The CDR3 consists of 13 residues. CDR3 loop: CATSRARRYGYTF. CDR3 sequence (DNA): TGTGCCACCAGCAGAGCTCGACGCTATGGCTACACCTTC.

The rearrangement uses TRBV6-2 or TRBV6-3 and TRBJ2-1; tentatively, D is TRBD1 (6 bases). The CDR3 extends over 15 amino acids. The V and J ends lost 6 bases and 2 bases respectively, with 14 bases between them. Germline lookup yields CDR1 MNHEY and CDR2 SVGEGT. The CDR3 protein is CASSRTGITYNEQFF. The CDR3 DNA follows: TGTGCCAGCAGCCGTACAGGGATCACCTACAATGAGCAGTTCTTC.

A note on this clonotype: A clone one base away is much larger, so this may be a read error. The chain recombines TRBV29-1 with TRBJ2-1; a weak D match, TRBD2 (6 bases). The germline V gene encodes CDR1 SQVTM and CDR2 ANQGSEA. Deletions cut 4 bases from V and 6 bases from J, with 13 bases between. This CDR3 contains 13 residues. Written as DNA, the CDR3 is TGCAGCGTTGGTTACGGGGACTGCAATGAGCAGTTCTTC. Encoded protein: CSVGYGDCNEQFF.